This T cell receptor (beta chain) was captured by sequencing in a study of response to subunit inactivated influenza vaccine. This clonotype showed up just a few times. Its antigen is not identified. Points from the study as a whole: Researchers suggested that each seasonal influenza vaccination recruits few new T cells.

TCRdb recomputed calls from the RT-PCR reads with MiXCR, one row per CDR3 protein. The sample shows 500,000 to 600,000 distinct CDR3 sequences, 12% of them seen only once. This CDR3 is 14 amino acids long. V gave up 6 bases and J gave up 6 bases, with 14 bases separating them. Germline V gives CDR1 SEHNR, CDR2 FQNEAQ (reference sequence). The TCR comes from a man aged 45 to 65 who received an inactivated influenza vaccine. The chain couples TRBV7-9 to TRBJ2-2; D is possibly TRBD1 (5 bases). This specimen consisted of PBMCs from blood, obtained on the day of vaccination. This CDR3 reads CASSRQSGSGELFF. The CDR3 region has the DNA TGTGCCAGCAGTCGACAGTCCGGCTCCGGGGAGCTGTTTTTT.